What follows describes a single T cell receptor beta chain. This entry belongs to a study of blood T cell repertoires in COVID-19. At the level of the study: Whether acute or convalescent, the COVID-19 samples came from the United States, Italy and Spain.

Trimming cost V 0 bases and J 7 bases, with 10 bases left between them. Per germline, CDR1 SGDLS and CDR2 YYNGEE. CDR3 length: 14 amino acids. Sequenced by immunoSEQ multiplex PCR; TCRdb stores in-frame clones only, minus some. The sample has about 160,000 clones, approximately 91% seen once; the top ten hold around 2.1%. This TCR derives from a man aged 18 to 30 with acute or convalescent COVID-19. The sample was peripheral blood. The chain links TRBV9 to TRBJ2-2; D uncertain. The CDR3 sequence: CASSVGLTSGELFF. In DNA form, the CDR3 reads TGTGCCAGCAGCGTAGGCCTTACAAGCGGGGAGCTGTTTTTT.